Given below is one T cell receptor beta chain in context. The CDR3 runs to 14 residues. Germline V CDR1 and CDR2: DFQATT, SNEGSKA (reference sequence). The sample is drawn from a study of monozygotic twins with inflammatory bowel disease. With the 5' RACE reads reprocessed, TCRdb shows one record per CDR3 protein and no DNA. This sample carries tens of thousands of distinct CDR3 sequences, with roughly 7% going to the ten biggest clones. This receptor was identified in a human donor with ulcerative colitis or Crohn's disease, or a healthy co-twin of an affected twin (not recorded which). Sequencing input: blood. This chain connects TRBV20-1 to TRBJ1-5. Here the CDR3 reads CSAVKSNSNQPQHF.